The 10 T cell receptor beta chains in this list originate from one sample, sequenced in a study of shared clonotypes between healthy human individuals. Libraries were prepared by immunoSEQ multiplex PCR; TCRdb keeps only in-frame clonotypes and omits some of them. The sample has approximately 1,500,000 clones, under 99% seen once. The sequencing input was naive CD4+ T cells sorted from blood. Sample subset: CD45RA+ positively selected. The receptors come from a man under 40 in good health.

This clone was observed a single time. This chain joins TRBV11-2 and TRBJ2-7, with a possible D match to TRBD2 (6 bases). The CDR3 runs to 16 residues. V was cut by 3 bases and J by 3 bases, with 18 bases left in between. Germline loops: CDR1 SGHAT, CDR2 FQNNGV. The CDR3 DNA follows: TGTGCCAGCAGCTTGATCGCGAGGTTAGCGGTCTACGAGCAGTACTTC. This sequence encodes CASSLIARLAVYEQYF.

CDR3 in DNA: TGTGCCAGCTCACCCTCGGAGGGCTACACCTTC. Translated, it gives CASSPSEGYTF. V is TRBV18 and J is TRBJ1-2, with no clear D. Germline-derived CDR1 and CDR2 are KGHSH and LQKENI. This CDR3 comprises 11 residues. V was pared by 3 bases and J by 8 bases, with 7 bases between.

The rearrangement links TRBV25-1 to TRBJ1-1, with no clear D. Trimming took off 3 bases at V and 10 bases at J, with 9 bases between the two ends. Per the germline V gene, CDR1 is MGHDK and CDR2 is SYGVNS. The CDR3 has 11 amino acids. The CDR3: CASSESSLAFF. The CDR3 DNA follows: TGTGCCAGCAGTGAGTCATCCTTAGCTTTCTTT.

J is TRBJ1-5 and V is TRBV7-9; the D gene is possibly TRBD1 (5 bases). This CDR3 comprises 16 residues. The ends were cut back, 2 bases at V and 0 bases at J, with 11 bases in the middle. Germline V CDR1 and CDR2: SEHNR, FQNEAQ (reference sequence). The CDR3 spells CASSLHQGYSNQPQHF. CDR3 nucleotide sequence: TGTGCCAGCAGCTTACATCAGGGATATAGCAATCAGCCCCAGCATTTT.

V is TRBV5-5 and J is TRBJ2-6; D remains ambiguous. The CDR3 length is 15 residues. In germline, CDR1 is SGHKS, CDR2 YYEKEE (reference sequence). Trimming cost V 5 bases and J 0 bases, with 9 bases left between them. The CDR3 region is CASRNCGSGANVLTF. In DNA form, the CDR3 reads TGTGCCAGCAGAAATTGTGGCTCTGGGGCCAACGTCCTGACTTTC.

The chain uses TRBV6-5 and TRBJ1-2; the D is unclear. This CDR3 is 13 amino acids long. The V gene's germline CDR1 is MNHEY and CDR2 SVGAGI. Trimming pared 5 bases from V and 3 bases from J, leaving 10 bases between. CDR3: CASSRTAYYGYTF. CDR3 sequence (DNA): TGTGCCAGCAGTAGAACAGCCTACTATGGCTACACCTTC.

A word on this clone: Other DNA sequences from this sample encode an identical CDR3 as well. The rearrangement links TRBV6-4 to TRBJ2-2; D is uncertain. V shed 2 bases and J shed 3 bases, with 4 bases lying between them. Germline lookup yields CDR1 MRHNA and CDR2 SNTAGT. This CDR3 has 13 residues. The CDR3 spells CASSDRDTGELFF. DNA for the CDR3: TGTGCCAGCAGTGACCGAGACACCGGGGAGCTGTTTTTT.

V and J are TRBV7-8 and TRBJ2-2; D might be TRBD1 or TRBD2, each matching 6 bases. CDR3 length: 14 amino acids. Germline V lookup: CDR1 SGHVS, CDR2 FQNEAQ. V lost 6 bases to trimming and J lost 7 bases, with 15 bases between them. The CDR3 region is CASRLGGRDGELFF. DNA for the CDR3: TGTGCCAGCAGACTAGGGGGGCGGGACGGGGAGCTGTTTTTT.

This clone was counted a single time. The DNA for the CDR3 is TGTGCCAGTAGGCCGCCTAGCGGGAGTAACACAGATACGCAGTATTTT. It specifies CASRPPSGSNTDTQYF. This chain links TRBV19 with TRBJ2-3; 10 bases fit TRBD2. CDR3 size: 16 residues. The J segment lost 2 bases and the V segment lost 6 bases, leaving 8 bases of the junction unmatched. Germline V gene sequence: CDR1 LNHDA, CDR2 SQIVND (reference sequence).

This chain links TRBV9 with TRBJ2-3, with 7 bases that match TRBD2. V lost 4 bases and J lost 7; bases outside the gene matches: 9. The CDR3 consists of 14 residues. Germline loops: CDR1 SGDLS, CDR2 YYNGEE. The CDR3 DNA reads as TGTGCCAGCAGCCCGGGGGGTCTTCGGAATACGCAGTATTTT. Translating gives CASSPGGLRNTQYF.